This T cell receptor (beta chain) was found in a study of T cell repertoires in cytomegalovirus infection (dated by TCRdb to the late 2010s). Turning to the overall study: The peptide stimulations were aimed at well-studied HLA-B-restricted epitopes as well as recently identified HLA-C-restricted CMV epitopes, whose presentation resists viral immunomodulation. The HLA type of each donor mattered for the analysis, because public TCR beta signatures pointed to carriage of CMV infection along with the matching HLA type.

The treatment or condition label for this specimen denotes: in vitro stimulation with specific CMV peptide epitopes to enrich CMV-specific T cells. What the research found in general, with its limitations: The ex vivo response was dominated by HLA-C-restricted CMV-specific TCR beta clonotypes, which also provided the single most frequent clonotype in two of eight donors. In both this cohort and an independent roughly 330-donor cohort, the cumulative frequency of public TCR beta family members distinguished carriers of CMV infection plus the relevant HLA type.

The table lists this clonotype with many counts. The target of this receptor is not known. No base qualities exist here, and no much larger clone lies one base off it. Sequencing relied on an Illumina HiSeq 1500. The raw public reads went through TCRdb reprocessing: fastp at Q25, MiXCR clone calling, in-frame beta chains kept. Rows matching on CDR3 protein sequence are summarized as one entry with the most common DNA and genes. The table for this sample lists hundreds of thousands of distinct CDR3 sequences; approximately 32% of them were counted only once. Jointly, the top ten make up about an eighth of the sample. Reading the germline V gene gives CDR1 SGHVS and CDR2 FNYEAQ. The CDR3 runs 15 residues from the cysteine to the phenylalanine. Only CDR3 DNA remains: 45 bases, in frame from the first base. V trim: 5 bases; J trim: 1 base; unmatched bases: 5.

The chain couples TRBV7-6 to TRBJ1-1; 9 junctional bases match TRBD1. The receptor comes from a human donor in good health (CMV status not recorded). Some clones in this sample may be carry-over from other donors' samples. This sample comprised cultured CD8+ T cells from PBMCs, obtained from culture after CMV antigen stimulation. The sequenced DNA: TGTGCCAGCAGCATGACAGGGGGGGAGAACACTGAAGCTTTCTTT. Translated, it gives CASSMTGGENTEAFF.